Below are 27 T cell receptor beta chains sequenced from a single sample in a study of CD8 T cells in ankylosing spondylitis. TCRdb reprocessed the 5' RACE reads via MiXCR and lists one record per CDR3 protein. The data show approximately 200,000 distinct CDR3 sequences, roughly 13% seen once. Sample: blood, either unsorted or a sorted T cell fraction (not recorded which). These receptors all stem from a male donor with ankylosing spondylitis or in good health (not recorded which).

V is TRBV25-1 and J is TRBJ1-2; TRBD1 is a possible D gene (6 bases). Germline CDR1 reads MGHDK; CDR2 reads SYGVNS. V lost 6 bases, J lost 8 bases, and 13 bases lay in between. This CDR3 is built from 12 residues. The CDR3 is CASRGVDSGYTF. CDR3 nucleotides: TGTGCCAGCAGGGGGGTGGACAGCGGCTACACCTTC.

The CDR3 protein is CASSFFGSGRVEQYF. The CDR3 DNA follows: TGTGCCAGCAGCTTTTTCGGGAGCGGGAGGGTCGAGCAGTACTTC. The chain carries TRBV3-1 and TRBJ2-7; 10 bases are shared with TRBD2. CDR3 length equals 15 residues. Trimming cost V 5 bases and J 6 bases; bases outside gene matches: 10. Germline loops: CDR1 LGHDT, CDR2 YNNKEL (reference sequence).

In its sample, this clonotype was seen a few times. This chain joins TRBV5-1 and TRBJ2-7; D may correspond to TRBD1 or TRBD2 (5 bases each). The CDR3 has 14 amino acids. CDR1 is SGHRS, CDR2 YFSETQ, per germline. The V end lost 0 bases, the J end lost 3 bases, and 10 bases lay between the germline ends. CDR3 region: CASSLGDAFYEQYF. Here the CDR3 DNA reads TGCGCCAGCAGCTTGGGGGACGCCTTCTACGAGCAGTACTTC.

This clonotype was detected ten times or more. The chain joins TRBV20-1 to TRBJ2-2; D gene unclear. The ends were cut back, 0 bases at V and 5 bases at J, with 7 bases in the middle. Germline V gene sequence: CDR1 DFQATT, CDR2 SNEGSKA (reference sequence). The CDR3 length is 13 residues. The CDR3 here is CSARDPGTGELFF. The CDR3 nucleotides read TGCAGTGCTAGAGATCCCGGGACCGGGGAGCTGTTTTTT.

This clonotype has more than one count but fewer than ten. This rearrangement joins TRBV12-3 or TRBV12-4 to TRBJ2-1; 9 nucleotides match TRBD1. V lost 5 bases to trimming and J lost 0 bases; unmatched junction nucleotides: 5. CDR3 length: 16 residues. This chain's CDR3 is CASSGQGSSSYNEQFF. The CDR3 DNA follows: TGTGCCAGCAGTGGACAGGGGAGCAGCTCCTACAATGAGCAGTTCTTC.

The chain's CDR3 is CASRTSGIDYEQYF. CDR3 coding DNA: TGTGCCAGCCGGACTAGCGGGATAGACTACGAGCAGTACTTC. The rearrangement links TRBV12-3 or TRBV12-4 to TRBJ2-7; the match to TRBD2 covers 12 bases. The length of the CDR3 is 14 residues. The junction had 5 bases not matched to a gene; V was cut back by 8 bases and J by 3 bases.

In its sample, this clonotype was seen a few times. The gene calls are TRBV27 and TRBJ2-2; D remains unclear. CDR3 length: 13 residues. V shed 6 bases and J shed 1 base, with 6 bases lying between them. The V gene's germline CDR1 is MNHEY and CDR2 SMNVEV (reference sequence). CDR3 bases: TGTGCCAGCAGCTGGGTGAACACCGGGGAGCTGTTTTTT. Translated, it gives CASSWVNTGELFF.

This clonotype has just a few counts. The V gene is TRBV7-9, the J gene TRBJ2-1; D is undetermined. V was clipped by 4 bases and J by 9 bases, with 7 bases between them. This CDR3 contains 11 residues. CDR1 is SEHNR and CDR2 is FQNEAQ in the germline V gene (reference sequence). The chain's CDR3 is CASSSLSEQFF. The CDR3, as DNA: TGTGCCAGCAGCTCCCTGAGTGAGCAGTTCTTC.

The rearrangement joins TRBV6-2 or TRBV6-3 to TRBJ2-3; the match to TRBD2 covers 12 bases. Germline V gene sequence: CDR1 MNHEY, CDR2 SVGEGT. CDR3 size: 16 residues. J was trimmed by 7 bases and V by 6 bases; bases with no gene match: 11. CDR3 amino acids: CASSPRLAGASNTQYF. For the CDR3, the DNA is TGTGCCAGCAGCCCAAGACTAGCGGGGGCCTCAAATACGCAGTATTTT.

This clonotype has a handful of counts. The chain combines TRBV5-6 with TRBJ2-3, with TRBD2 matching over 12 bases. V trimming: 2 bases; J trimming: 4 bases; junction bases outside the gene matches: 2. The length of the CDR3 is 15 residues. CDR1 SGHDT and CDR2 YYEEEE come from the germline V gene. The chain's CDR3 is CASSLLAGGADTQYF. In DNA form, the CDR3 reads TGTGCCAGCAGCTTACTAGCGGGAGGCGCAGATACGCAGTATTTT.

This clonotype was counted only a few times. The V call is TRBV4-1, the J call TRBJ2-1; 7 bases map to TRBD1. Per the germline V gene, CDR1 is MGHRA and CDR2 is YSYEKL. J gave up 0 bases and V 0 bases, and 2 bases lay outside the gene matches. The CDR3 length is 16 residues. CDR3 loop: CASSQEWDSSYNEQFF. The CDR3 DNA is TGCGCCAGCAGCCAAGAATGGGACAGCTCCTACAATGAGCAGTTCTTC.

The chain uses TRBV20-1 and TRBJ2-1; 16 bases map to TRBD2. Germline V gene data show CDR1 as DFQATT and CDR2 as SNEGSKA (reference sequence). The V and J ends lost 4 bases and 4 bases, in that order; junction bases with no gene match: 10. This CDR3 contains 18 residues. In nucleotides, the CDR3 is TGCAGTGCTACTAAGTCGGGACTAGCGGGGGGGCCTTACAATGAGCAGTTCTTC. Protein sequence: CSATKSGLAGGPYNEQFF.

This rearrangement joins TRBV5-1 to TRBJ2-1; TRBD2 aligns across 11 bases. This CDR3 is 18 amino acids long. The junction had 13 bases not matched to a gene; V was cut back by 0 bases and J by 8 bases. Looked up from germline, CDR1 is SGHRS and CDR2 is YFSETQ. For the CDR3, the DNA is TGCGCCAGCAGCTTGGCCGGGGTAGCGGGAGGGAGTTTTGATGAGCAGTTCTTC. Translating gives CASSLAGVAGGSFDEQFF.

CDR3 in amino acids: CASSSTVFGGELFF. The CDR3 DNA follows: TGTGCCAGCAGCTCAACAGTCTTCGGCGGGGAGCTGTTTTTT. The chain is built from TRBV11-2 and TRBJ2-2; D not resolved. Germline lookup yields CDR1 SGHAT and CDR2 FQNNGV. This CDR3 spans 14 amino acids. V gave up 4 bases and J gave up 7 bases, with 13 bases separating them.

The table lists this clonotype with a few counts. The rearrangement joins TRBV18 to TRBJ1-4, with D possibly TRBD1 on 6 matching bases. The CDR3 runs 14 residues. The ends were cut back, 2 bases at V and 4 bases at J, with 8 bases in the middle. Germline CDR1 and CDR2: KGHSH and LQKENI. CDR3 residues: CASSPMDSNEKLFF. The DNA of the CDR3 is TGTGCCAGCTCACCAATGGACAGTAATGAAAAACTGTTTTTT. The full variable domain, its missing parts supplied by reference TRBV18 and TRBJ1-4, is NAGVMQNPRHLVRRRGQEARLRCSPMKGHSHVYWYRQLPEEGLKFMVYLQKENIIDESGMPKERFSAEFPKEGPSILRIQQVVRGDSAAYFCASSPMDSNEKLFFGSGTQLSVL.

In this sample, this clonotype turned up a few times. The V and J genes are TRBV20-1 and TRBJ2-1; no reliable D call. The CDR3 length is 19 residues. CDR1 is DFQATT and CDR2 is SNEGSKA in the germline V gene (reference sequence). Trimming pared 0 bases from V and 5 bases from J, leaving 26 bases between. The chain's CDR3 is CSARDVRGVPTLLDNEQFF. CDR3 sequence (DNA): TGCAGTGCTAGAGATGTGAGAGGAGTTCCTACTCTTTTGGACAATGAGCAGTTCTTC.

The chain has TRBV29-1 and TRBJ2-7; D remains unclear. The V end was cut by 4 bases, the J end by 0 bases, with 10 bases between. CDR1 and CDR2 from the germline V gene are SQVTM and ANQGSEA. The CDR3 covers 13 residues. In DNA, the CDR3 is TGCAGCGTTGGGCGTGGGGACTCCTACGAGCAGTACTTC. It yields the protein CSVGRGDSYEQYF.

The rearrangement joins TRBV4-1 to TRBJ2-4, with TRBD1 as a possible D gene (6 bases). Germline V gene data show CDR1 as MGHRA and CDR2 as YSYEKL. Trimming shortened V by 0 bases and J by 1 base, and 10 bases separated the two germline ends. This CDR3 spans 16 amino acids. The chain's CDR3 is CASSQEGQGAKNIQYF. The CDR3, as DNA: TGCGCCAGCAGCCAAGAAGGTCAGGGGGCCAAAAACATTCAGTACTTC.

This clonotype was detected a few times. The chain carries TRBV11-2 and TRBJ2-5, with TRBD2 matching over 10 bases. With V trimmed by 8 bases and J by 1 base, 7 bases remained unmatched. Germline lookup yields CDR1 SGHAT and CDR2 FQNNGV. This CDR3 contains 15 residues. The CDR3 sequence is CASSTLAGAQETQYF. CDR3 sequence (DNA): TGTGCCAGCTCAACTCTAGCGGGGGCCCAAGAGACCCAGTACTTC.

The V and J genes are TRBV6-4 and TRBJ2-1, with D perhaps TRBD2 (6 bases). CDR1 MRHNA and CDR2 SNTAGT come from the germline V gene. V was clipped by 3 bases and J by 6 bases, with 12 bases between them. The CDR3 length is 14 residues. The CDR3 region has the DNA TGTGCCAGCAGTGAGGGGGGTAGCGGCAATGAGCAGTTCTTC. Encoded protein: CASSEGGSGNEQFF.

This clonotype turned up a few times. The chain carries TRBV24-1 and TRBJ2-1; TRBD2 is a possible D gene (5 bases). CDR3 length equals 16 residues. Deletions cut 6 bases from V and 0 bases from J, with 14 bases between. CDR1 KGHDR and CDR2 SFDVKD come from the germline V gene. The CDR3 region has the DNA TGTGCCACCAGTACCGGTAAAGGAGGCTCCTACAATGAGCAGTTCTTC. Protein: CATSTGKGGSYNEQFF.

Ten or more counts support this clonotype. The chain is built from TRBV3-1 and TRBJ2-1; D gene unclear. Trimming cost V 4 bases and J 0 bases, with 10 bases left between them. The CDR3 runs 15 residues. Germline loops: CDR1 LGHDT, CDR2 YNNKEL (reference sequence). For the CDR3, the DNA is TGTGCCAGCAGCCTTTTCCTAAGCTCCTACAATGAGCAGTTCTTC. It codes for CASSLFLSSYNEQFF.

This clonotype has more than one count but fewer than ten. CDR3 region: CAISELGARTGELFF. The CDR3 region has the DNA TGTGCCATCAGTGAGTTAGGCGCAAGGACCGGGGAGCTGTTTTTT. This rearrangement joins TRBV10-3 to TRBJ2-2; D is unclear. Germline CDR1 and CDR2: ENHRY and SYGVKD. The ends were cut back, 1 base at V and 5 bases at J, with 11 bases in the middle. This CDR3 comprises 15 residues.

This clonotype was detected many times. The chain recombines TRBV2 with TRBJ1-2; tentatively, D is TRBD1 (5 bases). Germline loops: CDR1 SNHLY, CDR2 FYNNEI. This CDR3 contains 15 residues. Trimming took off 6 bases at V and 6 bases at J, with 20 bases between the two ends. The chain's CDR3 is CASRAGKGALDGYTF. CDR3 DNA sequence: TGTGCCAGCAGGGCCGGAAAAGGGGCGCTTGATGGCTACACCTTC.

In this sample, this clonotype turned up a few times. This sequence joins TRBV20-1 and TRBJ2-2; D is tentatively TRBD1 or TRBD2 (5 bases each). The V end was cut by 6 bases, the J end by 1 base, with 18 bases between. The V gene's germline CDR1 is DFQATT and CDR2 SNEGSKA (reference sequence). This CDR3 comprises 16 residues. The CDR3 spells CSAKSSGPENTGELFF. As DNA, the CDR3 is TGCAGTGCAAAATCTTCGGGGCCGGAGAACACCGGGGAGCTGTTTTTT.

V is TRBV20-1 and J is TRBJ1-3; D is undetermined. The CDR3 runs 16 residues. The V end lost 2 bases, the J end lost 0 bases, and 14 bases lay between the germline ends. Germline V gene sequence: CDR1 DFQATT, CDR2 SNEGSKA (reference sequence). The CDR3 loop reads CSARPQTQFSGNTIYF. The DNA for the CDR3 is TGCAGTGCTAGACCCCAAACACAGTTCTCTGGAAACACCATATATTTT.

This clonotype was seen ten or more times. CDR3 residues: CSVEEPRLNYGYTF. As DNA, the CDR3 is TGCAGCGTTGAAGAACCGCGACTTAACTATGGCTACACCTTC. The chain is built from TRBV29-1 and TRBJ1-2; D unresolved. V was trimmed by 0 bases and J by 1 base, leaving 9 bases between them. The CDR3 is 14 amino acids. Germline CDR1 SQVTM, CDR2 ANQGSEA.